The TCR beta chain under discussion was sequenced for a study of metastatic and nonmetastatic thyroid tumors. General study points: When malignant thyroid tumors were compared with benign nodules, TCR beta diversity was reportedly significantly higher in the malignant tumors. This held in both blood and tumor samples.

CDR1 DFQATT and CDR2 SNEGSKA come from the germline V gene (reference sequence). This CDR3 contains 15 residues. The authors' processing: Between-group CDR3 differences, defined by clinicopathological status, yielded a distant-metastasis classifier for papillary thyroid cancer. TCRdb re-clonotyped the PCR reads through MiXCR. The V and J calls were not made by the authors but by TCRdb's processing. The sample consists of approximately 44,000 clones, approximately 28% of them appearing once. Patients had received no treatment of any kind before thyroid surgery. Of note for this clone: Its matching antigen is unknown. Relative to the germline gene, one junction end is altered; a read error may explain this.

The source is a male donor with papillary thyroid cancer or a benign thyroid nodule (not recorded which). Some clones in this sample may be carry-over from other donors' samples. Sequencing was carried out using blood. The V and J genes are TRBV20-1 and TRBJ2-7, with 9 bases lining up with TRBD1. The CDR3 here is CIATDPGTGTYEQYF. CDR3 in DNA: TGCATTGCTACTGACCCTGGGACAGGGACATACGAGCAGTACTTC.